The present TCR beta chain was sequenced within a study of blood T cell repertoires in COVID-19. On the study more broadly: There were acute and convalescent COVID-19 samples, and they came from the United States, Italy and Spain. PBMCs, B-cell-depleted T cells, or T cells provided the cDNA or gDNA that made up the material.

The authors' processing: Reference gene primer amplification gave nucleated cell count estimates. The repertoire was sequenced with immunoSEQ multiplex PCR; TCRdb's copy has only in-frame clones and lacks some. D and trimming come from the DNA, and the V and J calls and clone size come from that table. The table has roughly 100,000 clones, 70% to 90% seen once. This CDR3 region has 15 residues. Germline CDR1 and CDR2: SGHTA and FQGNSA. Trimming removed 5 bases from V and 11 bases from J; junction bases left unmatched: 12. The sequence came from a man aged 45 to 65 with active COVID-19. Sequences were obtained from peripheral blood. The V gene is TRBV7-2, the J gene TRBJ2-7; 13 nucleotides match TRBD2. CDR3: CASSPGTSGVYLKYF. CDR3 DNA sequence: TGTGCCAGCAGCCCGGGGACTAGCGGGGTGTATTTAAAGTACTTC.